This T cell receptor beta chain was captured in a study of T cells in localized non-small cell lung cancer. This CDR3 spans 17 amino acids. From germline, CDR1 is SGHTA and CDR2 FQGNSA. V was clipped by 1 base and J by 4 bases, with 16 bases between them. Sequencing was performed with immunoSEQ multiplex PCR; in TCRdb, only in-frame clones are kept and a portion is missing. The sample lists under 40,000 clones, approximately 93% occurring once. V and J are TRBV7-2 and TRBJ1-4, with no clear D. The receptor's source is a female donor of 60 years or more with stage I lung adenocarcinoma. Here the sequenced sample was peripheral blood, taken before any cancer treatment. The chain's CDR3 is CASSLVGGRGFNEKLFF. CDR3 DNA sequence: TGTGCCAGCAGCTTAGTAGGAGGTCGGGGTTTTAATGAAAAACTGTTTTTT.